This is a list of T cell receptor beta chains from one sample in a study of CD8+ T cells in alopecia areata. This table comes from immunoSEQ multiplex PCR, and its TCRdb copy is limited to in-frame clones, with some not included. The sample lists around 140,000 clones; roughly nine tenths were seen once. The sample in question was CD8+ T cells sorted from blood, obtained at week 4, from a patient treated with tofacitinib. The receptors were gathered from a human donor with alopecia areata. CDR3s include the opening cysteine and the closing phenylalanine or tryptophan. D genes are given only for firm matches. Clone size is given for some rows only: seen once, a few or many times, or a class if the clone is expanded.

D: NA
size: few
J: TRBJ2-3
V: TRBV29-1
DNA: TGCAGCGTTGGAGTGGATACGCAGTATTTT
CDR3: CSVGVDTQYF

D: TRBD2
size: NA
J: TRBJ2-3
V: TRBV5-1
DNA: TGCGCCAGCAGCTTGGAGGCTAGCGGGAACCCAGATACGCAGTATTTT
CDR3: CASSLEASGNPDTQYF

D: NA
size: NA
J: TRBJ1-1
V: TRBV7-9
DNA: TGTGCCAGCAGCTTAGAGGCGGGGGGTGAAGCTTTCTTT
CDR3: CASSLEAGGEAFF

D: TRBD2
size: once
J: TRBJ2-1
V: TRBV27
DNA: TGTGCCAGCAGTGCACCGGGGACTAGCGGCTACAATGAGCAGTTCTTC
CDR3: CASSAPGTSGYNEQFF

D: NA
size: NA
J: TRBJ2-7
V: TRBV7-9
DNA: TGTGCCAGCAGCCCGCCCGGGAGTTCCTACGAGCAGTACTTC
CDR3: CASSPPGSSYEQYF

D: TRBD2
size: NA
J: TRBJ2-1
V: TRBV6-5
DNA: TGTGCCAGCAGCTCCGGACTAGCGGCCAACAATGAGCAGTTCTTC
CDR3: CASSSGLAANNEQFF

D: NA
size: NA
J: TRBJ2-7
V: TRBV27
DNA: TGTGCCAGCAGCCCGACTAACGCGGCGGGCGCCTACGAGCAGTACTTC
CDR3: CASSPTNAAGAYEQYF

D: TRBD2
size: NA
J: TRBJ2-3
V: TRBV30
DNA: TGTGCCTGGAGTATGGGGGAGGGTACAGATACGCAGTATTTT
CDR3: CAWSMGEGTDTQYF

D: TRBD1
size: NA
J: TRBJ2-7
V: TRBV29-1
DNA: TGCAGCGTCTGGACAGGGGGCGAGTACGAGCAGTACTTC
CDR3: CSVWTGGEYEQYF

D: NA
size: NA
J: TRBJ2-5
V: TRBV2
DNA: TGTGCCAGCAGAGGGGGATTAGAGACCCAGTACTTC
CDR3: CASRGGLETQYF

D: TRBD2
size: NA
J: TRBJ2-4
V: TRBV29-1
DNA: TGCAGCGTTGAGCCAGCGGGGGGGCCGTTTAGCATTCAGTACTTC
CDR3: CSVEPAGGPFSIQYF

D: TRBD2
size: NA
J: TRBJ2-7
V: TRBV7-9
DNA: TGTGCCAGCAGGTTGCCGGGACTAGCGGGGTCCTACGAGCAGTACTTC
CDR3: CASRLPGLAGSYEQYF

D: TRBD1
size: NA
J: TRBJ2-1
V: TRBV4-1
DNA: TGCGCCAGCAGCCAAGAAGGACAGGGGTACAATGAGCAGTTCTTC
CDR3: CASSQEGQGYNEQFF

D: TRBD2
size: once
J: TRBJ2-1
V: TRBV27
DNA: TGTGCCAGCAGTACTAGCGGGAGGGCAAATGAGCAGTTCTTC
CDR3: CASSTSGRANEQFF

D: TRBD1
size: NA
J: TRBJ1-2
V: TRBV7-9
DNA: TGTGCCAGCAGCGGTTGGACAGGGGCCAATAACTATGGCTACACCTTC
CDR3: CASSGWTGANNYGYTF

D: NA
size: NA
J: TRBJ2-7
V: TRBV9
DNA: TGTGCCAGCAGCCCGACCGGGACGGATCTGTACGAGCAGTACTTC
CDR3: CASSPTGTDLYEQYF

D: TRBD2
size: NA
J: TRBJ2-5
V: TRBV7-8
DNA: TGTGCCAGCAGCTTATTCGGACTAGCGGGAGGAGAGACCCAGTACTTC
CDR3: CASSLFGLAGGETQYF

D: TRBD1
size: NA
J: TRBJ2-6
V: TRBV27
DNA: TGTGCCAGCAGTCATGGGACAGCCGGGGCCAACGTCCTGACTTTC
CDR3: CASSHGTAGANVLTF

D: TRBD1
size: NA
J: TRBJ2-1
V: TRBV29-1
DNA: TGCAGCGTTGAAGAACCGGGGACAGGGAGCTCCTACAATGAGCAGTTCTTC
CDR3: CSVEEPGTGSSYNEQFF

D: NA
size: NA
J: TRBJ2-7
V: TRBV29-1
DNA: TGCAGCGTTGTGGAACAAAGCTACGAGCAGTACTTC
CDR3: CSVVEQSYEQYF

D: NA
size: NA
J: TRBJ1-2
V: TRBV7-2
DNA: TGTGCCAGCAGCTTAGACAGGAACACCTTC
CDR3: CASSLDRNTF

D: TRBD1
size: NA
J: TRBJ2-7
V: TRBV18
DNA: TGTGCCAGCTCACCGGGGGACAGGGGCCCCTCCTACGAGCAGTACTTC
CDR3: CASSPGDRGPSYEQYF